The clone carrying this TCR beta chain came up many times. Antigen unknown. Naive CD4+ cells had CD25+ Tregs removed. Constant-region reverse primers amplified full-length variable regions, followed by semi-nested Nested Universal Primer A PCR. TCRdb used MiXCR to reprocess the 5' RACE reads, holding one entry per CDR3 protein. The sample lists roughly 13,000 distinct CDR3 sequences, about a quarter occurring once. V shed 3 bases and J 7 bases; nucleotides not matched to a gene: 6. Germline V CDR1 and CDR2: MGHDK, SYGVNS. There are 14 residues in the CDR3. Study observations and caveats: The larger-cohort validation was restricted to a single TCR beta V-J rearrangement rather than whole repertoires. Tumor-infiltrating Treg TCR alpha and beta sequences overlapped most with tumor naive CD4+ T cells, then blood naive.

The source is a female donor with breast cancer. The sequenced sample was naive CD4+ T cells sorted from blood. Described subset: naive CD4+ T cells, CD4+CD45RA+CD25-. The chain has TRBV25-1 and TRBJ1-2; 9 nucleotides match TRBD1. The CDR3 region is CASSEGQGLSGYTF. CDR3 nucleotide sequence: TGTGCCAGCAGTGAGGGACAGGGTCTCTCTGGCTACACCTTC.